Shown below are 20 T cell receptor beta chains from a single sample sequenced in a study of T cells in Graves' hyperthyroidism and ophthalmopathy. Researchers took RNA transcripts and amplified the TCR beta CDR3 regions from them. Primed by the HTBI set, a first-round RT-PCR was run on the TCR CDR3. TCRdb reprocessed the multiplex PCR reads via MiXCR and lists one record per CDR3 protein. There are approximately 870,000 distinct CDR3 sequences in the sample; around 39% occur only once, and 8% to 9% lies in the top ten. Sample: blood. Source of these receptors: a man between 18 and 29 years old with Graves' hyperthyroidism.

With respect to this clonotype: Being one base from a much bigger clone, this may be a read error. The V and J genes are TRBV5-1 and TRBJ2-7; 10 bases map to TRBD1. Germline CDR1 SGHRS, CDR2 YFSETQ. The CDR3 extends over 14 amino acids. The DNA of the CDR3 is TGCACCAGCAGCTTCCGGGACAGGGGCTACGAGCAGTACTTC. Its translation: CTSSFRDRGYEQYF.

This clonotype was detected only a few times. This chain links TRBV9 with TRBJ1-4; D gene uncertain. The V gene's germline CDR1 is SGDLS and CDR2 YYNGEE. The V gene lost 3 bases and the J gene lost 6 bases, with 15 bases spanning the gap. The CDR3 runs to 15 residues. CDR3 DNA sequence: TGTGCCAGCAGCGCCGACGGGGAACCGGATGAAAAACTGTTTTTT. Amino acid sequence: CASSADGEPDEKLFF.

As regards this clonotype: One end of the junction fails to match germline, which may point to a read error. CDR3 region: CASGYRRQNTEAFF. CDR3 coding DNA: TGTGCCAGTGGTTACAGGAGACAGAACACTGAAGCTTTCTTT. The chain carries TRBV10-2 and TRBJ1-1; TRBD1 is a possible D gene (5 bases). The CDR3 runs 14 residues. CDR1 is WSHSY and CDR2 is SAAADI in the germline V gene.

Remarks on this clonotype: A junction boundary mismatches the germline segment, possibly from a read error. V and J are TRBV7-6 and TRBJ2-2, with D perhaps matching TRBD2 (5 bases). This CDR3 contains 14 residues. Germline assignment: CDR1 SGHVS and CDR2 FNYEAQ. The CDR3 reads CASRDGANTGELVF. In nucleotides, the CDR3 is TGTGCCAGCAGGGACGGCGCGAACACCGGGGAGCTGGTTTTT.

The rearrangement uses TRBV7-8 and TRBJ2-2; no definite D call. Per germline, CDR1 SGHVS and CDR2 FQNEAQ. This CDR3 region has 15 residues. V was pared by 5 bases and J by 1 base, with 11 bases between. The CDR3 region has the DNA TGTGCCAGCAGCCCCGAGAGAGGGAACACCGGGGAGCTGTTTTTT. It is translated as CASSPERGNTGELFF.

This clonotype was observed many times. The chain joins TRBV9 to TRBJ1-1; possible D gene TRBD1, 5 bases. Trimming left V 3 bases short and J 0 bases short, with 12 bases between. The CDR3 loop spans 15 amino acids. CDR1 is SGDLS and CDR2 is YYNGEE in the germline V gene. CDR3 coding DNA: TGTGCCAGCAGCGCATTAGACAGTCTGAACACTGAAGCTTTCTTT. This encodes CASSALDSLNTEAFF.

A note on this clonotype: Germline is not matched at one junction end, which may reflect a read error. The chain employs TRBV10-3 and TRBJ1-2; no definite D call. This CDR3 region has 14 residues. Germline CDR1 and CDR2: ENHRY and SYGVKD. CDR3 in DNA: TGTGCCAGCAGTGAAGAGGCAGACTCCTATGGCTACACCTTC. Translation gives CASSEEADSYGYTF.

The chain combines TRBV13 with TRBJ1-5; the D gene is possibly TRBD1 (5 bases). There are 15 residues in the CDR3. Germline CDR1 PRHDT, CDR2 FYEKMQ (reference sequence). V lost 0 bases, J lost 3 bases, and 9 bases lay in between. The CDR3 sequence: CASSLGGRVNQPQHF. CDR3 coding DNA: TGTGCCAGCAGCTTAGGCGGCAGGGTCAATCAGCCCCAGCATTTT.

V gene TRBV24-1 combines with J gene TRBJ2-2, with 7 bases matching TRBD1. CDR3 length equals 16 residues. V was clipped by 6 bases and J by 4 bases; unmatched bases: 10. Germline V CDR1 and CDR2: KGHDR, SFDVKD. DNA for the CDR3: TGTGCCACCAGTCCGACCACAGGGGACCGCACCGGGGAGCTGTTTTTT. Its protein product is CATSPTTGDRTGELFF.

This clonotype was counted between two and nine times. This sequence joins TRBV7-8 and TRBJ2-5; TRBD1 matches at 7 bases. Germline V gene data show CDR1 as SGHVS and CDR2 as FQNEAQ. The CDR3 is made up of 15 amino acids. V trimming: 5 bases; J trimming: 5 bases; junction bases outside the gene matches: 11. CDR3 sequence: CASSLTRQGRETQYF. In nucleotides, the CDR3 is TGTGCCAGCAGCCTGACCAGACAGGGTCGGGAGACCCAGTACTTC.

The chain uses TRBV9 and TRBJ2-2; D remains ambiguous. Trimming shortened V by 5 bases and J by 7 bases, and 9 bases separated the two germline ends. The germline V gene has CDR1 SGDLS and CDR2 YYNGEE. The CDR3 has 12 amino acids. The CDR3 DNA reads TGTGCCAGCAGGCCCGAATTCGGGGAGCTGTTTTTT. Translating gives CASRPEFGELFF.

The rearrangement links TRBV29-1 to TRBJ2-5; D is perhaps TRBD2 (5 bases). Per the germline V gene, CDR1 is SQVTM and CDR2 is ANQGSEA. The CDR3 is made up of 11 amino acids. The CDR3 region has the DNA TGCAGGCAGGACTGGGAAGAGACCCAGTACTTC. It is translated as CRQDWEETQYF.

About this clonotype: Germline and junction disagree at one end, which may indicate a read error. This CDR3 reads CASSSAHGSFDERYF. CDR3 nucleotides: TGTGCCAGCAGCTCCGCTCATGGTTCTTTCGACGAGCGGTACTTC. J is TRBJ2-7 and V is TRBV7-2; no reliable D call. The germline V gene has CDR1 SGHTA and CDR2 FQGNSA. The CDR3 is 15 amino acids.

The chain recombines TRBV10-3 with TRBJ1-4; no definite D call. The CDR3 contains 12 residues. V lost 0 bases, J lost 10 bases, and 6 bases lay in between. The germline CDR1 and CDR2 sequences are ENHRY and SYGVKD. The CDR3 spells CAISESMGKLFF. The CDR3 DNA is TGTGCCATCAGTGAGTCGATGGGAAAACTGTTTTTT.

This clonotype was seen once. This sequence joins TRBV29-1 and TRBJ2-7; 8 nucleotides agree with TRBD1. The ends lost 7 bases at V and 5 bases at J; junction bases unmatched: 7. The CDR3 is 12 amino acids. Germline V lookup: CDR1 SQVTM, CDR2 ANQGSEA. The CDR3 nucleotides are TGCAGCGCATGGGGACAGGCCGACGAGCAGTACTTC. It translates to CSAWGQADEQYF.

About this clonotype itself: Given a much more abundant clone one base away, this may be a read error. The CDR3 is CASRPTGVATEAFF. CDR3 bases: TGTGCCAGCAGACCGACAGGGGTGGCCACTGAAGCTTTCTTT. This chain links TRBV12-3 or TRBV12-4 with TRBJ1-1; TRBD1 matches at 8 bases. The ends lost 6 bases at V and 4 bases at J; junction bases unmatched: 7. CDR3 length: 14 amino acids.

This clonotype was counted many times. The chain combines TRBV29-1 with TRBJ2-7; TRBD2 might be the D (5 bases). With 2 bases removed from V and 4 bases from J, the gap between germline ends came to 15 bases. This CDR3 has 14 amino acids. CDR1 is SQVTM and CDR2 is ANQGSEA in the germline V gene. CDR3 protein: CSVEKDGGPYEQYF. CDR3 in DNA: TGCAGCGTTGAAAAAGACGGAGGACCATACGAGCAGTACTTC.

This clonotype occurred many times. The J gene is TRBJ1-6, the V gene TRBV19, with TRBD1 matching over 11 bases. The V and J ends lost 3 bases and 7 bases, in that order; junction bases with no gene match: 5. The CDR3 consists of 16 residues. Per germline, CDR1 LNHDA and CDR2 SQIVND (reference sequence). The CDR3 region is CASSIRDRGWNSPLHF. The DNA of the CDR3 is TGTGCCAGTAGTATCCGGGACAGGGGGTGGAATTCACCCCTCCACTTT.

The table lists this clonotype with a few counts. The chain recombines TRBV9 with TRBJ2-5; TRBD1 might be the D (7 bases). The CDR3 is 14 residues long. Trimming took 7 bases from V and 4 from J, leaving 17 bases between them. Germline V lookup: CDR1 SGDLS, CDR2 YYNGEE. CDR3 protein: CASSSGGLGETQYF. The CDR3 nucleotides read TGTGCCAGCTCCTCAGGGGGGCTCGGAGAGACCCAGTACTTC.

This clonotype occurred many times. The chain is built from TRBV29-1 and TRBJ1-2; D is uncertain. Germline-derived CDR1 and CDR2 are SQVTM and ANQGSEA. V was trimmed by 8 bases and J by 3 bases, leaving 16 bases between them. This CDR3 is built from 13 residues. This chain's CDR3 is CSFSHGRDYGYTF. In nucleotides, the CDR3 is TGCAGCTTCTCGCACGGTAGGGACTATGGCTACACCTTC. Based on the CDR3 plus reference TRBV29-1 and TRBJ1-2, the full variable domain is SAVISQKPSRDICQRGTSLTIQCQVDSQVTMMFWYRQQPGQSLTLIATANQGSEATYESGFVIDKFPISRPNLTFSTLTVSNMSPEDSSIYLCSFSHGRDYGYTFGSGTRLTVV.